Presented here are 32 T cell receptor beta chains from one specimen sequenced in a study of CD8+CD57+ T cells in acquired aplastic anemia. Genomic DNA, serving as template, underwent TCR beta VDJ and CDR3 profiling. TCRdb independently ran MiXCR on the reads; one entry per CDR3 protein. The sample lists around 180,000 distinct CDR3 sequences, roughly 63% occurring once. Material for sequencing was sorted CD4+, CD8+, or CD8+CD57+ T cells (not recorded which) from PBMCs. Receptors were obtained from a human donor in good health.

This rearrangement joins TRBV7-2 to TRBJ2-7; 11 nucleotides agree with TRBD1. This CDR3 region has 17 residues. The V and J ends lost 1 base and 2 bases, in that order; junction bases with no gene match: 7. Germline V gives CDR1 SGHTA, CDR2 FQGNSA. This chain's CDR3 is CASSLGVLGQGAYEQYF. CDR3 bases: TGTGCCAGCAGCTTAGGGGTCCTGGGACAGGGGGCCTACGAGCAGTACTTC.

This clonotype showed up many times. J is TRBJ1-1 and V is TRBV2, with D tentatively TRBD1 (5 bases). This CDR3 spans 13 amino acids. V lost 10 bases to trimming and J lost 1 base, with 13 bases between them. Germline CDR1 reads SNHLY; CDR2 reads FYNNEI. The CDR3 nucleotides are TGTGCCACGCAACAGGTTACGAACACTGAAGCTTTCTTT. As protein: CATQQVTNTEAFF.

This clonotype was seen at least ten times. The rearrangement joins TRBV24-1 to TRBJ2-7, with 7 bases that match TRBD2. Germline V lookup: CDR1 KGHDR, CDR2 SFDVKD. This CDR3 is 16 amino acids long. The J segment lost 4 bases and the V segment lost 1 base, leaving 9 bases of the junction unmatched. In DNA form, the CDR3 reads TGTGCCACCAGTGATTTCCCAACTAGCGTAAGGTACGAGCAGTACTTC. Its protein is CATSDFPTSVRYEQYF.

The gene calls are TRBV19 and TRBJ2-1; TRBD2 might be the D (6 bases). The germline V gene encodes CDR1 LNHDA and CDR2 SQIVND (reference sequence). V lost 9 bases to trimming and J lost 10 bases, with 16 bases between them. This CDR3 is 12 amino acids long. The CDR3 protein is CASGGFKWEQFF. CDR3 coding DNA: TGTGCCAGCGGAGGGTTCAAGTGGGAGCAGTTCTTC.

This clonotype came up a few times. The chain is built from TRBV20-1 and TRBJ2-1, with D tentatively TRBD2 (5 bases). The germline gives CDR1 DFQATT, CDR2 SNEGSKA (reference sequence). The V end was cut by 3 bases, the J end by 0 bases, with 15 bases between. The CDR3 loop spans 16 amino acids. CDR3 sequence reads: CSASNVVGSSYNEQFF. For the CDR3, the DNA is TGCAGTGCTAGTAATGTCGTGGGGAGCTCCTACAATGAGCAGTTCTTC.

V is TRBV12-3 or TRBV12-4 and J is TRBJ2-7; 8 bases are shared with TRBD2. The CDR3 covers 14 residues. V dropped 8 bases and J dropped 3; count of bases not matched to a gene: 9. The CDR3 loop is CASQTSGKRYEQYF. The CDR3 DNA reads as TGTGCCAGCCAAACTAGCGGAAAACGCTACGAGCAGTACTTC.

This clonotype was detected many times. This chain joins TRBV4-3 and TRBJ2-1, with TRBD2 matching 11 bases. Germline CDR1 reads LGHNA; CDR2 reads YSLEER. CDR3 size: 15 residues. The V and J ends lost 0 bases and 9 bases, in that order; junction bases with no gene match: 4. In DNA form, the CDR3 reads TGCGCCAGCAGCCAAGATCTACTAGCGGGAGTTGAGCAGTTCTTC. Protein product: CASSQDLLAGVEQFF.

This rearrangement joins TRBV7-3 to TRBJ2-2; possibly TRBD2 for D (6 bases). Germline assignment: CDR1 SGHTA and CDR2 FQGTGA. The V end lost 7 bases, the J end lost 7 bases, and 22 bases lay between the germline ends. This CDR3 spans 16 amino acids. CDR3 loop: CASTPGLRQHDGELFF. DNA for the CDR3: TGTGCCAGCACCCCGGGACTGCGTCAGCACGACGGGGAGCTGTTTTTT.

This clonotype was recorded many times. This chain connects TRBV2 to TRBJ2-7; D may be TRBD2 (6 bases). The V and J ends lost 6 bases and 5 bases respectively, with 17 bases between them. The CDR3 spans 14 residues. The V gene's germline CDR1 is SNHLY and CDR2 FYNNEI. The CDR3 here is CASSSGRGLNEQYF. The CDR3 DNA is TGTGCCAGCAGCAGCGGAAGGGGACTTAACGAGCAGTACTTC.

The V call is TRBV9, the J call TRBJ1-2; TRBD1 is a possible D gene (6 bases). CDR3 length: 14 amino acids. Between the trimmed V and J ends, which lost 0 bases and 5 bases, there was a span of 11 bases. CDR1 and CDR2 from the germline V gene are SGDLS and YYNGEE. The CDR3 DNA reads as TGTGCCAGCAGCGTAGTGACAGGAGATTATGGCTACACCTTC. It codes for CASSVVTGDYGYTF.

This clonotype was detected many times. V is TRBV9 and J is TRBJ2-1; D is undetermined. CDR3 length: 17 amino acids. Trimming took off 0 bases at V and 5 bases at J, with 18 bases between the two ends. CDR1 SGDLS and CDR2 YYNGEE come from the germline V gene. In nucleotides, the CDR3 is TGTGCCAGCAGCGTAGCCTCGGAACCTCGGGTTCACAATGAGCAGTTCTTC. It encodes CASSVASEPRVHNEQFF. The full variable domain, its missing parts supplied by reference TRBV9 and TRBJ2-1, is DSGVTQTPKHLITATGQRVTLRCSPRSGDLSVYWYQQSLDQGLQFLIQYYNGEERAKGNILERFSAQQFPDLHSELNLSSLELGDSALYFCASSVASEPRVHNEQFFGPGTRLTVL.

As regards this clonotype: The junction and the germline gene differ at one end; a read error may be behind it. The genes are TRBV5-1 and TRBJ1-6; 9 bases line up with TRBD1. The CDR3 runs to 16 residues. Germline V gene data show CDR1 as SGHRS and CDR2 as YFSETQ. CDR3 amino acids: CASSLGAGTGNSPLHF. The CDR3 DNA is TGTGCCAGCAGCTTAGGGGCCGGGACAGGGAATTCACCCCTCCACTTT.

CDR3 nucleotides: TGCAGCGTTCTTCGTCCAGGGCGGGAACCGGAGACCCAGTACTTC. This translates into CSVLRPGREPETQYF. The chain couples TRBV29-1 to TRBJ2-5; TRBD2 is a possible D gene (6 bases). The germline gives CDR1 SQVTM, CDR2 ANQGSEA. CDR3 size: 15 residues. Trimming pared 5 bases from V and 5 bases from J, leaving 21 bases between.

The rearrangement links TRBV19 to TRBJ2-1; no reliable D call. The V gene's germline CDR1 is LNHDA and CDR2 SQIVND (reference sequence). V lost 4 bases to trimming and J lost 2 bases, with 12 bases between them. There are 15 residues in the CDR3. The CDR3, as DNA: TGTGCCAGTAGTACGAACCCGGGCCCCTACAATGAGCAGTTCTTC. Amino acid sequence: CASSTNPGPYNEQFF. The variable domain in full, completed from reference TRBV19 and TRBJ2-1, reads DGGITQSPKYLFRKEGQNVTLSCEQNLNHDAMYWYRQDPGQGLRLIYYSQIVNDFQKGDIAEGYSVSREKKESFPLTVTSAQKNPTAFYLCASSTNPGPYNEQFFGPGTRLTVL.

The chain joins TRBV2 to TRBJ1-5; D remains unclear. The germline V gene has CDR1 SNHLY and CDR2 FYNNEI. Trimming took off 5 bases at V and 0 bases at J, with 8 bases between the two ends. This CDR3 is 14 amino acids long. The CDR3 protein is CASSRLNSNQPQHF. Here the CDR3 DNA reads TGTGCCAGCAGTAGACTGAATAGCAATCAGCCCCAGCATTTT.

Only a few counts were recorded for this clonotype. The V call is TRBV5-1, the J call TRBJ1-6; D gene unclear. This CDR3 spans 12 amino acids. The V end lost 4 bases, the J end lost 9 bases, and 8 bases lay between the germline ends. Germline CDR1 reads SGHRS; CDR2 reads YFSETQ. Here the CDR3 DNA reads TGCGCCAGCAGCATCGGGAGTTCACCCCTCCACTTT. Amino acids: CASSIGSSPLHF.

The chain uses TRBV29-1 and TRBJ1-5; D may be TRBD1 (5 bases). In germline, CDR1 is SQVTM, CDR2 ANQGSEA. CDR3 length equals 13 residues. V was trimmed by 4 bases and J by 9 bases, leaving 16 bases between them. CDR3 DNA: TGCAGCGTTGCGTCGACGGGGGGAGGGCCCCAGCATTTT. The encoded protein is CSVASTGGGPQHF.

Worth noting for this clonotype: The junction differs from germline at one of its ends, possibly a read error. The chain combines TRBV7-6 with TRBJ1-6; no reliable D call. Germline-derived CDR1 and CDR2 are SGHVS and FNYEAQ. This CDR3 contains 14 residues. The CDR3 nucleotides are TGTGCCAGCAGTCCGACAACGATTAACTCACCCCCCCACTTT. Its translation: CASSPTTINSPPHF.

The CDR3 here is CASKDPNTYEQYF. The CDR3 bases are TGTGCCAGTAAGGACCCAAACACCTACGAGCAGTACTTC. The rearrangement uses TRBV25-1 and TRBJ2-7, with D unresolved. This CDR3 is 13 amino acids long. V was cut by 9 bases and J by 2 bases, with 14 bases left in between. The V gene's germline CDR1 is MGHDK and CDR2 SYGVNS.

Only a few counts were recorded for this clonotype. The rearrangement joins TRBV24-1 to TRBJ2-1; D is perhaps TRBD1 (6 bases). Germline V gene sequence: CDR1 KGHDR, CDR2 SFDVKD. The CDR3 has 14 amino acids. With 3 bases removed from V and 5 bases from J, the gap between germline ends came to 10 bases. The CDR3 loop is CATSDGQFHNEQFF. The CDR3 coding sequence is TGTGCCACCAGTGATGGACAGTTCCACAATGAGCAGTTCTTC.

To note about this clonotype: Sequence at one end of the junction differs from germline and may be a read error. V is TRBV7-9 and J is TRBJ2-3; TRBD1 is a possible D gene (6 bases). The CDR3 is 19 residues long. Germline CDR1 is SEHNR and CDR2 is FQNEAQ (reference sequence). The CDR3 sequence is CVSSPAESGQRESTDTQYF. DNA of the CDR3: TGTGTCAGCAGCCCAGCGGAAAGTGGACAGAGGGAAAGCACAGATACGCAGTATTTT.

This clonotype was recorded a few times. V gene TRBV2 combines with J gene TRBJ2-3; D unresolved. Germline CDR1 is SNHLY and CDR2 is FYNNEI. There are 14 residues in the CDR3. Trimming shortened V by 4 bases and J by 2 bases, and 10 bases separated the two germline ends. In nucleotides, the CDR3 is TGTGCCAGCAGTGCGTTGGCCCCCACAGATACGCAGTATTTT. It yields the protein CASSALAPTDTQYF.

About this clonotype: One end of the junction fails to match germline, which may point to a read error. CDR3 bases: TGTGCCAGCAGCCTATTGACAGGGAAGAGGACAGATACGCAGTATTTT. Protein product: CASSLLTGKRTDTQYF. This chain connects TRBV5-1 to TRBJ2-3; TRBD1 matches 7 bases. The CDR3 length is 16 residues. Germline-derived CDR1 and CDR2 are SGHRS and YFSETQ.

This clonotype has a single count. The chain couples TRBV2 to TRBJ2-3; unclear D gene. Trimming took off 6 bases at V and 5 bases at J, with 12 bases between the two ends. The CDR3 consists of 13 residues. In germline, CDR1 is SNHLY, CDR2 FYNNEI. The CDR3 reads CASSFIHGDTQYF. The CDR3 nucleotides are TGTGCCAGCAGCTTCATCCATGGAGATACGCAGTATTTT.

The chain uses TRBV7-9 and TRBJ2-3; 9 nucleotides align to TRBD1. V was pared by 5 bases and J by 2 bases, with 5 bases of the junction left unmatched. Germline CDR1 is SEHNR and CDR2 is FQNEAQ (reference sequence). There are 15 residues in the CDR3. The CDR3 protein is CASSPRTGATDTQYF. CDR3 DNA: TGTGCCAGCAGCCCCCGGACAGGGGCCACAGATACGCAGTATTTT.

This clonotype was counted a single time. This chain links TRBV7-6 with TRBJ1-3; possible D gene TRBD1, 6 bases. Trimming left V 2 bases short and J 6 bases short, with 14 bases between. There are 15 residues in the CDR3. Per the germline V gene, CDR1 is SGHVS and CDR2 is FNYEAQ. The CDR3 loop reads CASSLLASGENTIYF. The CDR3 DNA reads as TGTGCCAGCAGCTTACTTGCGTCAGGGGAAAACACCATATATTTT.

The chain is built from TRBV5-7 and TRBJ2-2; the match to TRBD2 covers 9 bases. TRBV5-7 is classed as an ORF, of uncertain function. The CDR3 is 17 amino acids. The V segment lost 2 bases and the J segment 7 bases; nucleotides outside the gene matches: 12. The CDR3 nucleotides read TGTGCCAGCAGCTTAGGTCTAGCGGGGTTGGAGATCGGGGAGCTGTTTTTT. Amino acid sequence: CASSLGLAGLEIGELFF.

This chain uses TRBV10-3 with TRBJ2-1; 10 nucleotides match TRBD1. V lost 6 bases, J lost 3 bases, and 11 bases stayed unmatched. There are 17 residues in the CDR3. The germline V gene has CDR1 ENHRY and CDR2 SYGVKD. Here the CDR3 reads CAIRVFRGQGNYNEQFF. The DNA for the CDR3 is TGTGCCATCAGAGTCTTTCGGGGACAGGGGAACTACAATGAGCAGTTCTTC.

The sample holds one count of this clonotype. The chain is built from TRBV5-4 and TRBJ2-1; D unresolved. The germline V gene has CDR1 SGHNT and CDR2 YYREEE (reference sequence). V lost 0 bases to trimming and J lost 6 bases, with 10 bases between them. This CDR3 is 14 amino acids long. The CDR3, as DNA: TGTGCCAGCAGCTTGGCCAGGTATAGCAATGAGCAGTTCTTC. This translates into CASSLARYSNEQFF.

This sequence joins TRBV2 and TRBJ2-3; D uncertain. Germline V gene sequence: CDR1 SNHLY, CDR2 FYNNEI. The CDR3 consists of 14 residues. V lost 1 base and J lost 2, with 7 bases in between. CDR3 loop: CASSEVTYTDTQYF. DNA for the CDR3: TGTGCCAGCAGTGAAGTCACTTACACAGATACGCAGTATTTT.

This clonotype was recorded at least ten times. The chain employs TRBV19 and TRBJ2-7, with D unresolved. Germline values: CDR1 LNHDA, CDR2 SQIVND (reference sequence). Trimming pared 6 bases from V and 3 bases from J, leaving 18 bases between. The CDR3 loop spans 15 amino acids. The CDR3 bases are TGTGCCAGTAGCGCCCGGTGGACCGGAGTCTACGAGCAGTACTTC. This encodes CASSARWTGVYEQYF.

The chain combines TRBV7-3 with TRBJ1-1; 9 bases map to TRBD1. Germline assignment: CDR1 SGHTA and CDR2 FQGTGA. There are 14 residues in the CDR3. After removal of 8 bases from V and 3 bases from J, the junction contained 7 bases not matched to a gene. In DNA form, the CDR3 reads TGTGCCAGCCTGAGGACAGGGGAAGACACTGAAGCTTTCTTT. Its translation is CASLRTGEDTEAFF.